This T cell receptor (beta chain) was sequenced during a study of blood T cell repertoires in COVID-19. The CDR3 covers 12 residues. Per germline, CDR1 GTSNPN and CDR2 SVGIG (reference sequence). The J segment lost 1 base and the V segment lost 6 bases, leaving 2 bases of the junction unmatched. Residents of over 20 US areas, aged roughly 18 to 89 years, made up the participants. This table comes from immunoSEQ multiplex PCR, and its TCRdb copy is limited to in-frame clones, with some not included. This table holds some 250,000 clones, around nine tenths found once. The chain links TRBV30 to TRBJ1-1; 7 bases are shared with TRBD1. Sequenced material: PBMCs or T cells enriched from blood (not recorded which). The sequence was obtained from a woman younger than 45 with acute COVID-19. CDR3 nucleotide sequence: TGTGCCTGCCGGACAGGGAACACTGAAGCTTTCTTT. This codes for CACRTGNTEAFF.